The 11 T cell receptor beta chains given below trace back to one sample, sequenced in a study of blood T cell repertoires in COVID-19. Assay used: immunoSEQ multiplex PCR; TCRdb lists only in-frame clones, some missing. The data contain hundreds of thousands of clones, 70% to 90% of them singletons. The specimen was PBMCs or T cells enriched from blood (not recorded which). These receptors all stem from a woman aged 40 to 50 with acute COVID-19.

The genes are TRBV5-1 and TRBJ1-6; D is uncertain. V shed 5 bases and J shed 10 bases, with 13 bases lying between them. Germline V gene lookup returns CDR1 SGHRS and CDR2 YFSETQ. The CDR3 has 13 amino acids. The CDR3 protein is CASSQDRVSPLHF. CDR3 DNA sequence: TGCGCCAGCAGTCAAGACCGGGTCTCACCCCTCCACTTT.

CDR3 protein: CASSPGQTNTEAFF. In DNA, the CDR3 is TGTGCCAGCAGCCCGGGACAGACGAACACTGAAGCTTTCTTT. The chain uses TRBV7-3 and TRBJ1-1; 7 positions match TRBD1. The CDR3 runs 14 residues. V lost 5 bases, J lost 1 base, and 4 bases stayed unmatched. Germline-derived CDR1 and CDR2 are SGHTA and FQGTGA.

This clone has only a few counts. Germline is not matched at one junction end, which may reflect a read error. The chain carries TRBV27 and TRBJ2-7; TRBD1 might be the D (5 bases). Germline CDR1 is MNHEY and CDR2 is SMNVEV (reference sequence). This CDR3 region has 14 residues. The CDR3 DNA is TGTGCCAGCGGTTTTTGGGGCAGCTCCTACGAGCAGTACTTC. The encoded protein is CASGFWGSSYEQYF.

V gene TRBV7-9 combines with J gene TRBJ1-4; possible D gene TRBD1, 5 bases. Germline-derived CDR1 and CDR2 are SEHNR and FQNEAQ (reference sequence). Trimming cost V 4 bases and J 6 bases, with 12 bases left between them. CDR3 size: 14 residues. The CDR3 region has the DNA TGTGCCAGCAGCTACGGGGGAAGTGATGAAAAACTGTTTTTT. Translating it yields CASSYGGSDEKLFF.

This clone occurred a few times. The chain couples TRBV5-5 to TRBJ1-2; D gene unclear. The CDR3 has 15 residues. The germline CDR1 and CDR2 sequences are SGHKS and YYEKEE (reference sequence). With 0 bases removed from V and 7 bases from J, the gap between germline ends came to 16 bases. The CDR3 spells CASSLGPVYSGGYTF. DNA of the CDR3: TGTGCCAGCAGCTTGGGGCCAGTTTATTCAGGTGGCTACACCTTC.

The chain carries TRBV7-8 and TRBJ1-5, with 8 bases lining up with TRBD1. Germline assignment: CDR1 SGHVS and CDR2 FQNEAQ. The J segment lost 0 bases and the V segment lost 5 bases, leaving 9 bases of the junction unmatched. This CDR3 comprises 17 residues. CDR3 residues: CASSVGTGQGSNQPQHF. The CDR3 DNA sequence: TGTGCCAGCAGCGTGGGGACCGGACAGGGTAGCAATCAGCCCCAGCATTTT. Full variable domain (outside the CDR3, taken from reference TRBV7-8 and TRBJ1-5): GAGVSQSPRYKVAKRGQDVALRCDPISGHVSLFWYQQALGQGPEFLTYFQNEAQLDKSGLPSDRFFAERPEGSVSTLKIQRTQQEDSAVYLCASSVGTGQGSNQPQHFGDGTRLSIL.

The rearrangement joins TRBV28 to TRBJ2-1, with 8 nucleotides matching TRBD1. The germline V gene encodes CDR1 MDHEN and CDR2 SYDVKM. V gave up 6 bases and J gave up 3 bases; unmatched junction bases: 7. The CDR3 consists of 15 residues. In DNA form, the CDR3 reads TGTGCCAGCAGCCCTCAGGGGGCTGTCTACAATGAGCAGTTCTTC. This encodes CASSPQGAVYNEQFF.

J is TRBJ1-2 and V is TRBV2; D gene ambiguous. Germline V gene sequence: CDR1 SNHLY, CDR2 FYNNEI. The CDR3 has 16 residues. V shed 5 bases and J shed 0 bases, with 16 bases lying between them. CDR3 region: CASSQGRRLSNYGYTF. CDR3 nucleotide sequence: TGTGCCAGCAGTCAAGGACGGAGACTTTCTAACTATGGCTACACCTTC.

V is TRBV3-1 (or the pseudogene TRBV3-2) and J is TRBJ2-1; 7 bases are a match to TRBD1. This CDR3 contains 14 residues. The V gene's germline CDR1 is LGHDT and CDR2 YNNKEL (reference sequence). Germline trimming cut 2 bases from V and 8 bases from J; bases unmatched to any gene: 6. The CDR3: CASSQMGQNHEQFF. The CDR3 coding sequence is TGTGCCAGCAGCCAAATGGGACAGAACCATGAGCAGTTCTTC.

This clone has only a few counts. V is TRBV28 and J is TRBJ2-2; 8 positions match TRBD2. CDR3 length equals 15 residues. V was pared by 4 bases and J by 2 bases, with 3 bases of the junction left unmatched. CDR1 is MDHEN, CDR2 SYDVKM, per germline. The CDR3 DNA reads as TGTGCCAGCAGTTCACTAGCGGATAACACCGGGGAGCTGTTTTTT. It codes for CASSSLADNTGELFF.

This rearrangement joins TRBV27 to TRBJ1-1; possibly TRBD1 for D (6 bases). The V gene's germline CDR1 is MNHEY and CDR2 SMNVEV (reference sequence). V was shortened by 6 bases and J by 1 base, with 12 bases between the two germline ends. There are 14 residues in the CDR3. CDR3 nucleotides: TGTGCCAGCAGACCGGACAGTCAGAACACTGAAGCTTTCTTT. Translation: CASRPDSQNTEAFF.